This TCR beta chain was retrieved from a study of control samples from healthy donors and cancer patients. Trimming cost V 4 bases and J 4 bases, with 14 bases left between them. The CDR3 length is 14 residues. The germline gives CDR1 SGHNT, CDR2 YYREEE (reference sequence). Profiled with immunoSEQ multiplex PCR; TCRdb holds only in-frame clones, not every one. This table holds 85,000 to 100,000 clones, 90% to 95% found once. Input material: blood. V gene TRBV5-4 combines with J gene TRBJ2-5, with a weak D call TRBD2 (7 bases). The sequence came from a man younger than 30 in good health. Here the CDR3 DNA reads TGTGCCAGCAGCCTAGGACTAGGGGGAGAGACCCAGTACTTC. Residues: CASSLGLGGETQYF.